This T cell receptor beta chain appears in the sequencing data of a study of blood T cell repertoires in COVID-19. At the level of the study: Acute and convalescent COVID-19 specimens originated in the United States, Italy and Spain.

This clone was detected a few times. Original processing notes: Reference gene primer amplification gave nucleated cell count estimates. TCRdb's table, derived via immunoSEQ multiplex PCR, lists solely in-frame clones and lacks some. That table supplies the V and J calls and clone size; D and trimming were determined from the DNA. The sample yields about 200,000 clones, about four fifths seen once. The CDR3 covers 16 residues. The rearrangement links TRBV21-1 to TRBJ1-3; TRBD1 is the table's D call, not checked against the DNA. TRBV21-1 is annotated as a pseudogene. The clonotype was recovered from a woman between 50 and 59 years old with acute or convalescent COVID-19. Sequenced material: peripheral blood. In nucleotides, the CDR3 is TGTGCCAGCAGCAAAGTAGGGAACAGGCCTGGAAACACCATATATTTT. As protein: CASSKVGNRPGNTIYF.